One sample yielded the 2 T cell receptor beta chains listed below, sequenced in a study of blood T cell repertoires in COVID-19. Only in-frame clones appear in the TCRdb table, and some are missing; sequencing was by immunoSEQ multiplex PCR. The sample lists about 130,000 clones; over 75% were seen once. The sample consisted of peripheral blood. The source is a woman of 80 years or more with acute or convalescent COVID-19.

J is TRBJ2-5 and V is TRBV5-6; 9 bases agree with TRBD1. Germline CDR1 and CDR2: SGHDT and YYEEEE. V lost 2 bases and J lost 5; bases outside the gene matches: 4. This CDR3 region has 14 residues. CDR3 sequence: CASSLLGQGETQYF. Here the CDR3 DNA reads TGTGCCAGCAGCTTACTAGGACAGGGGGAGACCCAGTACTTC.

The rearrangement uses TRBV6-5 and TRBJ2-1, with 8 nucleotides matching TRBD2. Germline CDR1 reads MNHEY; CDR2 reads SVGAGI. The CDR3 loop spans 13 amino acids. Trimming cost V 7 bases and J 6 bases; bases outside gene matches: 5. Here the CDR3 reads CASKGLVFNEQFF. The DNA for the CDR3 is TGTGCCAGCAAGGGACTAGTTTTCAATGAGCAGTTCTTC.